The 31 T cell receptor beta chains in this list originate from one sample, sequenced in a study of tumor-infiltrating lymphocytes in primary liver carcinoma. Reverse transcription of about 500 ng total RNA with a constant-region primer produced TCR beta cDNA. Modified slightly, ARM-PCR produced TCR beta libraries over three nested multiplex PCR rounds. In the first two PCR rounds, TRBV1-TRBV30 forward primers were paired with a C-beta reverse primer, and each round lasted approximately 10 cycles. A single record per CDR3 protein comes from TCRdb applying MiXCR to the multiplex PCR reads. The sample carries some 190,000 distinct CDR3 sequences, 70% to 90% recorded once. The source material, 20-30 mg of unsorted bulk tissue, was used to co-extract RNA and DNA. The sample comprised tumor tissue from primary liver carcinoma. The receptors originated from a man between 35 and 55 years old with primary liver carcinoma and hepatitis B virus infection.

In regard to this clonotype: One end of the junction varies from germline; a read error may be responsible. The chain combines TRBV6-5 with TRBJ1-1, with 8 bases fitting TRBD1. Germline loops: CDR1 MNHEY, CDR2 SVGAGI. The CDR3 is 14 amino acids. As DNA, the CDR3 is TGCGCTAGCAGTTACGGGGGGACAGGCACTGAAGCTTTCTTT. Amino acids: CASSYGGTGTEAFF.

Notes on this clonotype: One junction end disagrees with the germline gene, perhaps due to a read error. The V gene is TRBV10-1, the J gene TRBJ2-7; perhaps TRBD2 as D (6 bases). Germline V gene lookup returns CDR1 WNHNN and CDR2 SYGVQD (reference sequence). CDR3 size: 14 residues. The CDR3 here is CPSSPGGMIFEEYF. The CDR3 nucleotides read TGCCCCAGCAGTCCCGGGGGAATGATCTTCGAGGAGTACTTC.

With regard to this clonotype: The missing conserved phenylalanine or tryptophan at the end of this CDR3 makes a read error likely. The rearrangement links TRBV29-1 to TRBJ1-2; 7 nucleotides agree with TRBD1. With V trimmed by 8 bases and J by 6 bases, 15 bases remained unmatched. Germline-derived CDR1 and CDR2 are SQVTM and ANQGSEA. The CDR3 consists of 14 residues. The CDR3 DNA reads TGCAGCATCCTCCCTGACAGGGACATGAATGGCTACACCTTA. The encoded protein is CSILPDRDMNGYTL.

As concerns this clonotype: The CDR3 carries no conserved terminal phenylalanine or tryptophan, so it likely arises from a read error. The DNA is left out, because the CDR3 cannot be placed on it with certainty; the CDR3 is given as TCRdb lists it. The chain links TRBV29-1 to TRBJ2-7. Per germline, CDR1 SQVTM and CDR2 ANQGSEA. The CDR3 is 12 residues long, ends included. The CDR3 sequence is CSADWGNHELYL.

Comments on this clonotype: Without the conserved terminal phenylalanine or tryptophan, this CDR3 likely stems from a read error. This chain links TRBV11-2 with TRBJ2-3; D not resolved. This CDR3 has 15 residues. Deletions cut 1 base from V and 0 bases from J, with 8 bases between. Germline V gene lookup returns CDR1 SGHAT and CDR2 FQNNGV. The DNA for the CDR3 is TGTGCCAGCAGCTTAGGGTGTATTAGCACAGATACGCAGTATTTG. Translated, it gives CASSLGCISTDTQYL.

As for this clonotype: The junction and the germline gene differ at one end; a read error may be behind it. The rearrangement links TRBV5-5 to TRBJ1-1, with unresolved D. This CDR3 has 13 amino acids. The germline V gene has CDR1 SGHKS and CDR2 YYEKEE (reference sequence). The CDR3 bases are TGTGTCAGCACTCATAGGGAGAACACTGAAGGTTTCTTT. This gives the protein CVSTHRENTEGFF.

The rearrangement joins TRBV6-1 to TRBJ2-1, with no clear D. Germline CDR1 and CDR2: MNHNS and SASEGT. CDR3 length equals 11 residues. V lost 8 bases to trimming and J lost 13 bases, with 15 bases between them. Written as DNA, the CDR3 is TGTGCCAGCGGTGTAAACTTAGAACAGTTCTTC. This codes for CASGVNLEQFF.

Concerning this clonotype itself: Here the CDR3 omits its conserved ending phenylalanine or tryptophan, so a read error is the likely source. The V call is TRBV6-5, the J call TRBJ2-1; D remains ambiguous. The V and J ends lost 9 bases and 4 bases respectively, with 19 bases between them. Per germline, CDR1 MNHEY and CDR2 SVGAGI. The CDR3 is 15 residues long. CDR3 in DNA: TGTGCCAGTAGTCCCTCGGCCGGGTGGTACAATGAGCAGTTCTAC. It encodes CASSPSAGWYNEQFY.

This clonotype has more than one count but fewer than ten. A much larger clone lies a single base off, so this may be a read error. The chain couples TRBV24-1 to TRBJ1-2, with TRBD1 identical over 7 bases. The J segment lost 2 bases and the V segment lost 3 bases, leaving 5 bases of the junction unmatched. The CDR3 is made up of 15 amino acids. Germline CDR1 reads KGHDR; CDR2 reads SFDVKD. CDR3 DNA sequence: TGTGCCACCAGTGATCCTGGAGGGGGCAACTATGGCTACACCTTC. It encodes CATSDPGGGNYGYTF.

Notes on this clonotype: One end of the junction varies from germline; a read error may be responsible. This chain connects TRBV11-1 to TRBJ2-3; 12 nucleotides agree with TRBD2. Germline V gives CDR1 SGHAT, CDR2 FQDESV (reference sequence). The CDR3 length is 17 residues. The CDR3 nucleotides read TGTGCCAGCAGCTTAGCTCGGACTAGCGGGACCACATATACGCAGTGTTTT. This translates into CASSLARTSGTTYTQCF.

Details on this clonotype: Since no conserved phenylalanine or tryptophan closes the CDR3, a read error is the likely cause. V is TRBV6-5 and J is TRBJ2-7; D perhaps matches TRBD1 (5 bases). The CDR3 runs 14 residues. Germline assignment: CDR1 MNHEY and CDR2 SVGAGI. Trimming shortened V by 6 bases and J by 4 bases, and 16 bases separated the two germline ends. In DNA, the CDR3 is TGTGCCAGCAGACCCCTCGGGCCAGGGTACGAGCAGTACCTT. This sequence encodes CASRPLGPGYEQYL.

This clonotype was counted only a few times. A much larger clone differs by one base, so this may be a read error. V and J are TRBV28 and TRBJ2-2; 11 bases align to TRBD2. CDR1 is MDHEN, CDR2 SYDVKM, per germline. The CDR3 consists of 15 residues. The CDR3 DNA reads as TGTGCCAGCCGACGACTAGCGGGAATGGCCGGGGAGCTGTATTTT. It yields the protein CASRRLAGMAGELYF.

CDR3 nucleotide sequence: TGCAGTGTGGACGCCCCATACAATGAGCAGTTCTTC. Translated: CSVDAPYNEQFF. V and J are TRBV20-1 and TRBJ2-1; no firm D call. The CDR3 is 12 amino acids. V was trimmed by 7 bases and J by 4 bases, leaving 11 bases between them. Germline CDR1 reads DFQATT; CDR2 reads SNEGSKA (reference sequence).

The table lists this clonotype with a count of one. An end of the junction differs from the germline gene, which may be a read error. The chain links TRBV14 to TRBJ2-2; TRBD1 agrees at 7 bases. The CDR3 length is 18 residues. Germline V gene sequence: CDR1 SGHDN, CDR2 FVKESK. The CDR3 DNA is TGTGCCAGCGACCCTCTCTCGACAGGGCTTAAACACACCGGGGTGCTGTTTTTT. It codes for CASDPLSTGLKHTGVLFF.

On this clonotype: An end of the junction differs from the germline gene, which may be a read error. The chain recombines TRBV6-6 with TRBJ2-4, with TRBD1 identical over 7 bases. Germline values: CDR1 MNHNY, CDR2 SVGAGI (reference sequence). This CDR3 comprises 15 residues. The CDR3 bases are TGTGCCAGCAGGCCAGGACAGGATGCTAGGAAGATTCACTACTTC. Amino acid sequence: CASRPGQDARKIHYF.

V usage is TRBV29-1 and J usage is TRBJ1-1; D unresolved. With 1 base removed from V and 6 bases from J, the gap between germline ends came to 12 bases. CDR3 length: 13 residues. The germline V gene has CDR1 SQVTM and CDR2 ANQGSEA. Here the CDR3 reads CSVEGHGNAEAFF. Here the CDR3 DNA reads TGCAGCGTTGAAGGGCATGGGAATGCTGAAGCTTTCTTT. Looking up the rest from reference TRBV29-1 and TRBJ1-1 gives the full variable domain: SAVISQKPSRDICQRGTSLTIQCQVDSQVTMMFWYRQQPGQSLTLIATANQGSEATYESGFVIDKFPISRPNLTFSTLTVSNMSPEDSSIYLCSVEGHGNAEAFFGQGTRLTVV.

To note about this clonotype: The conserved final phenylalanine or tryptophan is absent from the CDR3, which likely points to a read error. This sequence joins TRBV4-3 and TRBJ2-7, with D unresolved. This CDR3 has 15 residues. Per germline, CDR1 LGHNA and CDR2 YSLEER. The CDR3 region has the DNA TGCGTCAGCACCCAAGAACATAGTGGGAACTACGAGCAGTACCTC. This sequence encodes CVSTQEHSGNYEQYL.

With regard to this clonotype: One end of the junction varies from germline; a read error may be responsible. CDR3 protein: CTSSLTLDNEQYF. The CDR3 DNA sequence: TGTACCAGCAGCTTGACTCTCGACAACGAGCAGTACTTC. The chain carries TRBV7-8 and TRBJ2-7; D is ambiguous. The germline CDR1 and CDR2 sequences are SGHVS and FQNEAQ. The CDR3 has 13 residues.

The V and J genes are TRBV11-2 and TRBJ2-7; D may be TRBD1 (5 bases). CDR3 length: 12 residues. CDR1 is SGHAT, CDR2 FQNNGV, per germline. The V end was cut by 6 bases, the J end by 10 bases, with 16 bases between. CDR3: CASSLAGLDQYF. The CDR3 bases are TGTGCCAGCAGTCTCGCAGGGCTCGACCAGTACTTC.

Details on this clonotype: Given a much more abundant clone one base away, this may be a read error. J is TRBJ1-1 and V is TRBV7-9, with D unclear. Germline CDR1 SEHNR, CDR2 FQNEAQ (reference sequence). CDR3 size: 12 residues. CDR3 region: CASSLQNTEAIF. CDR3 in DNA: TGTGCCAGCAGCTTACAGAACACTGAAGCTATCTTT.

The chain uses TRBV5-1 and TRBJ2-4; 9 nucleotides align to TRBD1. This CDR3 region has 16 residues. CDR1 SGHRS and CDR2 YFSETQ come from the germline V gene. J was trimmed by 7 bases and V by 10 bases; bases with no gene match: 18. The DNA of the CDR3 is TGCGCCTGCACCTTGGGGGCGACAGGGGGTTTTAACATTCAGTACTTC. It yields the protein CACTLGATGGFNIQYF.

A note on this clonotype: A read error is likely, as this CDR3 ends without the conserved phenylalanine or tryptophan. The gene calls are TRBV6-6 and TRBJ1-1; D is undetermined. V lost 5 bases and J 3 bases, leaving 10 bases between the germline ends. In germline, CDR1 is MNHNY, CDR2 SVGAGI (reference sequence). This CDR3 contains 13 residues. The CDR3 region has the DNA TGTGCCAGCAGTCGGGATCTGGACACTGAAGCTTTCTAT. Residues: CASSRDLDTEAFY.

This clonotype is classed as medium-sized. The CDR3 nucleotides are TGTGCCAGCAGCTTGACGGGACAGGATCTCTACGAGCAGTACTTC. This translates into CASSLTGQDLYEQYF. V usage is TRBV5-4 and J usage is TRBJ2-7, with 8 bases identical to TRBD1. V was clipped by 1 base and J by 3 bases; unmatched bases: 6. CDR3 length: 15 residues. CDR1 SGHNT and CDR2 YYREEE come from the germline V gene (reference sequence).

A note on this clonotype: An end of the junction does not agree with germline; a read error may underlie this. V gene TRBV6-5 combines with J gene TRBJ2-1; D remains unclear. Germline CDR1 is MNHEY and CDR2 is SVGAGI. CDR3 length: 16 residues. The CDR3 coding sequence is TGTGCCAGCAGCTCACGGGCCCCCGTGGGGTACAATAAGCAGTTATTC. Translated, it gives CASSSRAPVGYNKQLF.

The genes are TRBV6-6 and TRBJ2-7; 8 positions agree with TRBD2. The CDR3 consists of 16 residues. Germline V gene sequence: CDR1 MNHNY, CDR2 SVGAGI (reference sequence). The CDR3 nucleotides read TGTGTCGGCAGTCATCGATCGGGAGGGCCTACCTACGAGCAGTACTTC. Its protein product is CVGSHRSGGPTYEQYF.

CDR3 DNA sequence: TGTGCGAACAGCTTAGTGCCAGCGGGTGAAGGCTCCTACGAGCAGTACTTC. Translating gives CANSLVPAGEGSYEQYF. The rearrangement joins TRBV11-1 to TRBJ2-7; tentatively, D is TRBD2 (6 bases). The CDR3 runs to 17 residues. CDR1 and CDR2 from the germline V gene are SGHAT and FQDESV (reference sequence).

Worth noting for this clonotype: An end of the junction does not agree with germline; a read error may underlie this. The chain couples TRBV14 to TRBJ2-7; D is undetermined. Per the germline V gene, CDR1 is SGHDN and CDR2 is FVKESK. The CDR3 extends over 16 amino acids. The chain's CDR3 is CASNQGSQSSSYEQYF. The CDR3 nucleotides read TGTGCCAGCAACCAAGGTTCACAGTCATCCTCCTACGAACAGTACTTC.

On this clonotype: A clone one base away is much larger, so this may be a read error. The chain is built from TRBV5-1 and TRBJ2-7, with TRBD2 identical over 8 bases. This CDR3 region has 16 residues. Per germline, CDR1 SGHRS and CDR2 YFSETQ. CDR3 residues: CATSLTFGGGSREQYF. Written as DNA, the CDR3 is TGCGCCACCAGCTTGACCTTTGGCGGGGGGTCGCGCGAGCAGTACTTC.

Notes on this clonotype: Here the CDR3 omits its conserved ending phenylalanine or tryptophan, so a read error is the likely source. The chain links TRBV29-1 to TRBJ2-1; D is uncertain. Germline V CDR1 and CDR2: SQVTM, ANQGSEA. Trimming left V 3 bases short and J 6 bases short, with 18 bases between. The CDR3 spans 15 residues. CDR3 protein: CSVDPFRANTNEQFI. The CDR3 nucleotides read TGCAGCGTTGATCCTTTTAGGGCCAATACCAATGAGCAGTTCATC.

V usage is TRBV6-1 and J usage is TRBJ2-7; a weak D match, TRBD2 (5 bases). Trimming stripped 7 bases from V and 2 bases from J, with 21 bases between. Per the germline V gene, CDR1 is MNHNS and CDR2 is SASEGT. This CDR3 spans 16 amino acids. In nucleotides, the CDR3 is TGTGCCAGCAATCTGCTAGGGAGCAACGAAGCCTACGAGCAGTACTTC. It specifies CASNLLGSNEAYEQYF.

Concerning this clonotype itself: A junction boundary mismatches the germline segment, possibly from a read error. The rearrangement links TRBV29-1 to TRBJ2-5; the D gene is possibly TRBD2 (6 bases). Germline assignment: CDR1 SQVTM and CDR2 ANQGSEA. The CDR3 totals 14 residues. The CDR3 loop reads CSVDDGTSQETQYF. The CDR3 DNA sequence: TGCAGCGTTGATGATGGGACTTCCCAAGAGACTCAGTACTTC.